This T cell receptor beta chain is from a study of blood T cell repertoires in COVID-19. Across the study: The United States, Italy and Spain were the sources of the acute and convalescent COVID-19 samples. PBMCs, B-cell-depleted T cells, or T cells provided the cDNA or gDNA that made up the material.

Authors' methods: Amplifying reference gene primers gave estimates of nucleated cell counts. Profiling relied on immunoSEQ multiplex PCR, and the TCRdb table lists in-frame clones only, not all of them. That table is the source of V, J and clone size, and D and trimming were worked out from the DNA. The sample has some 240,000 clones, roughly 76% seen once. It was during active infection that Seattle patients were enrolled and then longitudinally followed. The CDR3 extends over 19 amino acids. The germline V gene has CDR1 LNHDA and CDR2 SQIVND (reference sequence). With V trimmed by 5 bases and J by 0 bases, 12 bases remained unmatched.

J is TRBJ1-5 and V is TRBV19; 11 nucleotides match TRBD1. This receptor was identified in a woman older than 75 with COVID-19, enrolled during active disease. The source material was peripheral blood. CDR3 in DNA: TGTGCCAGTAGTCCCCCAGCGGGACAGGGGGGATATAGCAATCAGCCCCAGCATTTT. This codes for CASSPPAGQGGYSNQPQHF.